This T cell receptor beta chain was identified in a study of Graves' ophthalmopathy and Graves' hyperthyroidism. Amplified TCR beta CDR3 regions were obtained using RNA transcripts as template. First-round RT-PCR with HTBI primers preceded a second-round multiplex PCR. TCRdb processed the multiplex PCR reads anew with MiXCR; each CDR3 protein has one entry. The sample lists approximately 410,000 distinct CDR3 sequences, 15% occurring once. Note on this clonotype: This could be a read error, since a much larger clone is one nucleotide away.

Germline assignment: CDR1 DFQATT and CDR2 SNEGSKA (reference sequence). CDR3 length: 12 residues. Source material: peripheral blood. This receptor was taken from a woman younger than 30 with stable Graves' hyperthyroidism. This chain uses TRBV20-1 with TRBJ1-5; D may be TRBD1 (5 bases). CDR3: CSALVQGFAQQF. The CDR3 region has the DNA TGCAGTGCTTTAGTTCAGGGTTTTGCCCAGCAGTTT.